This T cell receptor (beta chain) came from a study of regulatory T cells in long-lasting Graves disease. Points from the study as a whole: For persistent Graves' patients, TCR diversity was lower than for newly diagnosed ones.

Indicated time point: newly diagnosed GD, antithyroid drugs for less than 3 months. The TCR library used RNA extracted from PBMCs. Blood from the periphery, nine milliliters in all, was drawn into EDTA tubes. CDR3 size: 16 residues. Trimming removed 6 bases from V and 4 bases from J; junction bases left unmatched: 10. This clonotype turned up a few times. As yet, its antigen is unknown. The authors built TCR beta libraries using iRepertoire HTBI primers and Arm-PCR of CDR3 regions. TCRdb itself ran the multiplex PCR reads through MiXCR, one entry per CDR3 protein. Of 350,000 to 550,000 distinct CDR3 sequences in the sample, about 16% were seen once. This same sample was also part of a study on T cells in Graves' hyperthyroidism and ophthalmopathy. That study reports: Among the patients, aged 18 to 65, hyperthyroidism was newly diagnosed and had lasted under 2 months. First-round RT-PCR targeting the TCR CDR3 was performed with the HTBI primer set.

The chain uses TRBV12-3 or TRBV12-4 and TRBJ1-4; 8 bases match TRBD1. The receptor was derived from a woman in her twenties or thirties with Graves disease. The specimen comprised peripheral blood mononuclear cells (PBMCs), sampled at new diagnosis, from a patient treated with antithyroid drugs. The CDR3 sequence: CASRPFRDRSNEKLFF. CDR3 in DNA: TGTGCCAGCAGGCCTTTCCGGGACAGGAGTAATGAAAAACTGTTTTTT.